Listed below are T cell receptor beta chains from one sample, sequenced in a study of T cell responses to AZD1222 COVID-19 vaccine. The assay was immunoSEQ multiplex PCR, and TCRdb's table has in-frame clones only and misses some. The sample holds 120,000 to 150,000 clones; more than 70% are singletons and the top ten take 3.1%. The sequencing here drew on peripheral blood, taken 28 days after the second AZD1222 dose. These receptors were collected from an adult who received the AZD1222 COVID-19 vaccine. Each CDR3 is given with its conserved first and last residue. A D gene is named only where the DNA matches it firmly. Clone size is not always given. Where it is, it says once, few, many or a class for expanded clones.

clone_size	v_call	cdr3_length	j_call	d_call	cdr3_aa	cdr3_nt
few	TRBV5-5	14	TRBJ1-5	NA	CASSLERYGQPQHF	TGTGCCAGCAGCTTGGAAAGGTACGGTCAGCCCCAGCATTTT
NA	TRBV30	12	TRBJ1-2	TRBD1	CASDRGLYGYTF	TGTGCCAGCGACAGGGGCCTCTATGGCTACACCTTC
NA	TRBV30	17	TRBJ1-5	NA	CAWYPYGRRGADQPQHF	TGTGCCTGGTACCCCTACGGTCGGCGCGGGGCAGATCAGCCCCAGCATTTT
NA	TRBV4-3	15	TRBJ2-3	TRBD1	CASSQDRSSTDTQYF	TGCGCCAGCAGCCAGGACAGGTCTAGCACAGATACGCAGTATTTT
NA	TRBV29-1	14	TRBJ2-1	TRBD1	CSAGTGQGANEQFF	TGCAGCGCGGGGACGGGACAGGGCGCCAATGAGCAGTTCTTC
few	TRBV5-1	15	TRBJ2-7	TRBD2	CASSLVGEGLGEQYF	TGCGCCAGCAGCTTGGTAGGGGAGGGCCTCGGAGAGCAGTACTTC
NA	TRBV7-3	16	TRBJ2-7	TRBD2	CASSLTSGTSVYEQYF	TGTGCCAGCAGCTTAACGTCGGGGACTAGCGTCTACGAGCAGTACTTC
NA	TRBV11-2	16	TRBJ1-4	NA	CASSRGAGATNEKLFF	TGTGCCAGCAGCCGAGGGGCGGGGGCAACTAATGAAAAACTGTTTTTT
NA	TRBV9	13	TRBJ2-1	TRBD2	CASSPGGINEQFF	TGTGCCAGCAGCCCGGGGGGAATCAATGAGCAGTTCTTC
NA	TRBV18	12	TRBJ1-2	NA	CASSPEGHGYTF	TGTGCCAGCTCACCAGAAGGCCATGGCTACACCTTC
NA	TRBV9	14	TRBJ1-6	NA	CASSVSQGGTPLHF	TGTGCCAGCAGCGTCTCACAGGGTGGGACACCCCTCCACTTT